This TCR beta chain was observed in a study of cytomegalovirus exposure and HLA in healthy donors. Study-level background: Early on, a data release was issued that held 80 million to 90 million unique TCRs from HLA-typed donors.

The CDR3 extends over 16 amino acids. Germline values: CDR1 SGHTA, CDR2 FQGNSA. V was trimmed by 4 bases and J by 3 bases, leaving 16 bases between them. This clone was seen just once. The PCR ran on 60 Vbeta and 13 Jbeta primers. Method: immunoSEQ multiplex PCR; TCRdb's copy keeps in-frame clones and lacks some. The sample lists 100,000 or so clones, around two thirds occurring once. The chain recombines TRBV7-2 with TRBJ2-1; D is unclear. The clonotype comes from a man aged 30 to 45 in good health and CMV-seropositive. Sequenced: PBMCs. The CDR3 DNA follows: TGTGCCAGCAGCTCCTATTCAGGAATATTCTACAATGAGCAGTTCTTC. It translates to CASSSYSGIFYNEQFF.